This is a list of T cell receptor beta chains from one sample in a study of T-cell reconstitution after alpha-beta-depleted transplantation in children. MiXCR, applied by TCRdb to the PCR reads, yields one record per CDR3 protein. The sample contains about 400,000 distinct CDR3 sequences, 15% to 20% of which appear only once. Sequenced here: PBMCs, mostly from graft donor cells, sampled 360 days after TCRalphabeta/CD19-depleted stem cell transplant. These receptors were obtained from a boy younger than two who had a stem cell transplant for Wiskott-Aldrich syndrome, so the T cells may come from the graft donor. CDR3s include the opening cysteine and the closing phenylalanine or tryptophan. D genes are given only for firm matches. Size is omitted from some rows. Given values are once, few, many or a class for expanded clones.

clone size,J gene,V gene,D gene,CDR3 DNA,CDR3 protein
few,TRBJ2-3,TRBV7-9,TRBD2,TGTGCCAGCAGCTTAGCTCGGACTAGCAGGGACACAGATACGCAGTATTTT,CASSLARTSRDTDTQYF
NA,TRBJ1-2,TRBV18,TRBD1,TGTGCCAGCTCACCGACCAGGACAGGGGTCAACTATGGCTACACCTTC,CASSPTRTGVNYGYTF
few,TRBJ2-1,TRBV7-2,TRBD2,TGTGCCAGCAGCTTGAGGGTAGCGGGAAGCTCCTACAATGAGCAGTTCTTC,CASSLRVAGSSYNEQFF
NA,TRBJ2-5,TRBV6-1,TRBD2,TGTGCCAGCAGTCCGTCCAGCGGGAGGTCCCTTCCCCAGTACTTC,CASSPSSGRSLPQYF
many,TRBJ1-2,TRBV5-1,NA,TGCGCCAGCAGCCTCAAACCACTCTACCAACGACCTGATGGCTACACCTTC,CASSLKPLYQRPDGYTF
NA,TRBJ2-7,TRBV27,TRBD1,TGTGCCAGCAGTCTAAAGAACAGGGGCTCCTACGAGCAGTACTTC,CASSLKNRGSYEQYF
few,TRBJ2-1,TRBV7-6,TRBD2,TGTGCCAGCAGCGACTCCGGGACTAGCCGTTACAATGAGCAGTTCTTC,CASSDSGTSRYNEQFF
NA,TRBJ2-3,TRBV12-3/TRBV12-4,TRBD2,TGTGCCAGCAGTTTAGTCCCACTAGCGGTTGACACAGATACGCAGTATTTT,CASSLVPLAVDTDTQYF
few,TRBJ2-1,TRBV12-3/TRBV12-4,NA,TGTGCCAGCAGTTTTCCGGCGAGGAAAGGCAATGAGCAGTTCTTC,CASSFPARKGNEQFF
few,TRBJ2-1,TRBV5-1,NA,TGCGCCAGCAGCTTGGATCCTGACAATGAGCAGTTCTTC,CASSLDPDNEQFF
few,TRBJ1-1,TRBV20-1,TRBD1,TGCAGTGCCTCAAGGACAGGGGGGTCTTCTGAAGCTTTCTTT,CSASRTGGSSEAFF
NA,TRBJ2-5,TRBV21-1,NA,TGTGCCAGCAGCAAAGGACAGGGCGAGGGGGTACAAGAGACCCAGTACTTC,CASSKGQGEGVQETQYF
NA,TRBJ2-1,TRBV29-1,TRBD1,TGCAGCGTTGGACAGGGGGCGCTCAATGAGCAGTTCTTC,CSVGQGALNEQFF
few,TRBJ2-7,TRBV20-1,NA,TGCAGTGCTAGACATCCCACCTACGAGCAGTACTTC,CSARHPTYEQYF
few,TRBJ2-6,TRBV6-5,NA,TGTGCCAGCAGTTATTACACCGGGAGTTCTGGGGCCAACGTCCTGACTTTC,CASSYYTGSSGANVLTF
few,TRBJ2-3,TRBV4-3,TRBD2,TGCGCCAGCAGCCCGCGGACTAGCGTTGGCACAGATACGCAGTATTTT,CASSPRTSVGTDTQYF
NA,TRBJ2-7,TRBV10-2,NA,TGCGCCAGCTTCAGGGACGGAGGGAGGATCGGGCAGTACTTC,CASFRDGGRIGQYF
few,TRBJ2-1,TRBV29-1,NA,TGCAGCGCTACCCGCGGGGGGACAGGGACTATGCATGAGCAGTTCTTC,CSATRGGTGTMHEQFF
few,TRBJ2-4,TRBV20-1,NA,TGCAGTGCACGATGGACACACAAAAACATTCAGTACTTC,CSARWTHKNIQYF
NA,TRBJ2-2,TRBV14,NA,TGTGCCAGCAGCCAAAGGGAATGGAGAGCCGGGGAGCTGTTTTTT,CASSQREWRAGELFF
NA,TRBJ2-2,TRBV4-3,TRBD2,TGCGCCAGCAGCCAAGTACTAGCGGGAGGGACCGGGGAGCTGTTTTTT,CASSQVLAGGTGELFF